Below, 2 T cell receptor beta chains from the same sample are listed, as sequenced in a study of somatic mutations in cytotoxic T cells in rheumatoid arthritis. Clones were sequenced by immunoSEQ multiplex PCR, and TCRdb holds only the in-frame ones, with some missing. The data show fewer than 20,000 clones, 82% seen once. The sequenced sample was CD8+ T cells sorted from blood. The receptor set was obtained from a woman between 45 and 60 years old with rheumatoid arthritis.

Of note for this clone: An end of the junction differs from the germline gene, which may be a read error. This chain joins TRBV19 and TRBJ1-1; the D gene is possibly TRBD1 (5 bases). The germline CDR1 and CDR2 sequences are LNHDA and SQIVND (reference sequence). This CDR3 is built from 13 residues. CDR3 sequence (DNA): TGTGCCAGTAGTATTTCAGGGAACTCTGAAGCTTTCTTT. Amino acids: CASSISGNSEAFF.

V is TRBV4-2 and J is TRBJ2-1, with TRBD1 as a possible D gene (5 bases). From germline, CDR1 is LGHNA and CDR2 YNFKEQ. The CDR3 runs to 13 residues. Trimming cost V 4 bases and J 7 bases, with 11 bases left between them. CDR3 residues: CASSPGGANEQFF. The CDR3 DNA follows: TGTGCCAGCAGCCCAGGTGGGGCTAATGAGCAGTTCTTC.